Listed below are T cell receptor beta chains from one sample, sequenced in a study of T cell repertoires in cytomegalovirus infection. Their cognate antigens are unknown. TCRdb reanalysed the reads using MiXCR and keeps one entry per CDR3 protein. The sample comprises more than 65,000 distinct CDR3 sequences, 45% to 55% of which are singletons, and 90% to 95% rests with the top ten. The sample consisted of CD8+ T cells from cultured PBMCs, taken from culture after CMV antigen stimulation. The receptors shown here come from a human donor in good health (CMV status not recorded). Some clones in this sample may be carry-over from other donors' samples. Both conserved end residues are part of each CDR3. Clone sizes are given selectively: once, few, many, or a class where the clone is expanded.

clone size	J gene	V gene	CDR3 protein
.	TRBJ1-2	TRBV7-6	CASSSPGAGGYTF
.	TRBJ2-7	TRBV5-1	CASRNGERALYEQYF
few	TRBJ2-1	TRBV7-9	CASSLGEVRAEQFF
.	TRBJ2-1	TRBV5-5	CASIGSYNEQFF
.	TRBJ1-1	TRBV7-3	CASSTAGGNTEAFF
many	TRBJ2-1	TRBV7-2	CASSLAGSVTYNEQFF
.	TRBJ2-7	TRBV19	CASSIATDTYEQYF
.	TRBJ2-3	TRBV7-9	CASSERPDTQYF
.	TRBJ2-7	TRBV11-2	CASSFGQGEYEQYF
.	TRBJ2-7	TRBV12-3/TRBV12-4	CASSFAASYEQYF
once	TRBJ2-7	TRBV20-1	CSAGQVYEQYF
.	TRBJ1-2	TRBV5-4	CASSPGSPAGYTF
.	TRBJ1-2	TRBV7-3	CASSSGTGNYGYTF
.	TRBJ1-4	TRBV7-2	CASSLVGEGQGEKLFF
.	TRBJ2-3	TRBV7-9	CASSPRAGGTTDTQYF
.	TRBJ2-2	TRBV12-3/TRBV12-4	CASGEGRFEPGELFF
.	TRBJ2-3	TRBV20-1	CSVHLAGGTDTQYF
.	TRBJ2-3	TRBV7-8	CASSPGLAGSSTDTQYF
.	TRBJ2-3	TRBV10-3	CAIGWGSGGSTDTQYF
.	TRBJ2-1	TRBV6-8	CASRLTTRGDNEQFF
.	TRBJ2-6	TRBV12-3/TRBV12-4	CASSFPHSGTVSSGANVLTF
few	TRBJ2-7	TRBV7-8	CASSISGTGEAADLEQYF
few	TRBJ2-1	TRBV6-1	CASSLRTGDEQFF
.	TRBJ2-3	TRBV7-9	CASSLRRGHPPDTQYF
.	TRBJ1-2	TRBV28	CASSLWSVAPNYGYTF
.	TRBJ2-7	TRBV12-3/TRBV12-4	CASLDSLLGEQYF
.	TRBJ1-1	TRBV7-2	CASSSPAGNTEAFF
.	TRBJ1-1	TRBV7-8	CASSLVLWQAGGNTEAFF
many	TRBJ2-7	TRBV7-8	CASTLPKGQGSYEQYF
.	TRBJ2-1	TRBV7-9	CASSFQNNEQFF
.	TRBJ2-1	TRBV7-8	CASSLGAGDESHNEQFF
.	TRBJ2-3	TRBV7-2	CASSFDRQPPQYF
.	TRBJ2-2	TRBV7-2	CASSLNFRLAATNTGELFF
.	TRBJ2-5	TRBV7-9	CASRVAGRAQETQYF
many	TRBJ1-2	TRBV7-6	CASSQSGRRDYGYTF
.	TRBJ2-1	TRBV29-1	CSVVTSGNQFF
.	TRBJ2-5	TRBV18	CASSATGKIGEETQYF
.	TRBJ2-7	TRBV5-1	CASSLVRESYEQYF
.	TRBJ1-2	TRBV28	CASSTTRGYTF
.	TRBJ2-7	TRBV19	CASRDYGSHEQYF
.	TRBJ1-3	TRBV7-6	CASSLGPGAQGNTIYF
.	TRBJ1-5	TRBV12-3/TRBV12-4	CASSPTQPPRYSNQPQHF
.	TRBJ2-2	TRBV4-2	CASSQVEAGGPKNTGELFF
.	TRBJ2-1	TRBV7-3	CASRLRGRALRDEQFF
few	TRBJ2-1	TRBV14	CASSLLGAYNEQFF
.	TRBJ2-7	TRBV7-2	CASSLIRRAEQYF
many	TRBJ2-7	TRBV2	CASSEYEGNEQYF
many	TRBJ2-1	TRBV7-8	CASSLAVERGGLNEQFF
.	TRBJ2-1	TRBV12-5	CASTWGGNEQFF
.	TRBJ1-5	TRBV6-2/TRBV6-3	CASTYDRADQPQHF
few	TRBJ2-2	TRBV4-2	CASSQDWGGRGLGELFF
many	TRBJ2-1	TRBV7-2	CASSLNNEQFF
few	TRBJ1-2	TRBV5-4	CASSVQGVRGGYTF
.	TRBJ2-7	TRBV7-8	CASSSGGGQGTEQYF
few	TRBJ2-5	TRBV6-1	CASSEQTGGRETQYF
few	TRBJ2-4	TRBV9	CASSDSGTDKNIQYF
.	TRBJ2-5	TRBV9	CASSLSGRAAETQYF
many	TRBJ2-2	TRBV7-8	CASSSRVADTGELFF
.	TRBJ2-7	TRBV6-2/TRBV6-3	CASSPSTETDEQYF
.	TRBJ2-7	TRBV7-6	CASNSRSGTGRHEQYF